This T cell receptor (beta chain) came from a study of blood T cell repertoires in COVID-19. On the study more broadly: Italy, Spain and the United States were the sources of the convalescent and acute COVID-19 samples.

Produced via immunoSEQ multiplex PCR; TCRdb's table is partial and in-frame only. The sample includes fewer than 120,000 clones, roughly four fifths of them seen just once. This clone has just one count. CDR1 and CDR2 from the germline V gene are GTSNPN and SVGIG (reference sequence). V lost 3 bases, J lost 8 bases, and 8 bases stayed unmatched. This CDR3 is 14 amino acids long. The origin of this receptor is a woman aged 55-69 years with acute or convalescent COVID-19. Sequences were obtained from peripheral blood. The J gene is TRBJ1-4, the V gene TRBV30, with 8 bases aligning to TRBD1. The CDR3 region has the DNA TGTGCCTGGAGCCCGGGACCAGGGGGCGAAAAACTGTTTTTT. Translation gives CAWSPGPGGEKLFF.